This T cell receptor (beta chain) is from a study of identical twins. This clonotype was seen more than once but under ten times. What it recognizes is unknown. The study's findings and limits: Zero-insertion results could be subject to partial confounding by invariant MAIT and iNKT cells. The abundant beta clonotypes from cord blood had fewer insertions, and memory repertoires had none of this.

The CDR3 is made up of 18 amino acids. Looked up from germline, CDR1 is MNHEY and CDR2 is SVGEGT. The V gene end was trimmed by 2 bases and the J gene end by 7 bases; junction bases not matched to a gene: 10. MiXCR was run by TCRdb on the 5' RACE reads, yielding one entry per CDR3 protein. The sample has some 460,000 distinct CDR3 sequences, more than 13% seen once; the top ten hold about 0.52%. The sample was also linked to a second study, of yellow fever vaccine responses in identical twins.

Source material: CD4+ T cells sorted from blood. The rearrangement joins TRBV6-2 or TRBV6-3 to TRBJ2-2, with 13 bases that match TRBD2. The sequence was collected from a woman under 30 in good health. CDR3 region: CASSYPRLAGGFHGELFF. In nucleotides, the CDR3 is TGTGCCAGCAGTTACCCCAGACTAGCGGGAGGCTTTCACGGGGAGCTGTTTTTT.